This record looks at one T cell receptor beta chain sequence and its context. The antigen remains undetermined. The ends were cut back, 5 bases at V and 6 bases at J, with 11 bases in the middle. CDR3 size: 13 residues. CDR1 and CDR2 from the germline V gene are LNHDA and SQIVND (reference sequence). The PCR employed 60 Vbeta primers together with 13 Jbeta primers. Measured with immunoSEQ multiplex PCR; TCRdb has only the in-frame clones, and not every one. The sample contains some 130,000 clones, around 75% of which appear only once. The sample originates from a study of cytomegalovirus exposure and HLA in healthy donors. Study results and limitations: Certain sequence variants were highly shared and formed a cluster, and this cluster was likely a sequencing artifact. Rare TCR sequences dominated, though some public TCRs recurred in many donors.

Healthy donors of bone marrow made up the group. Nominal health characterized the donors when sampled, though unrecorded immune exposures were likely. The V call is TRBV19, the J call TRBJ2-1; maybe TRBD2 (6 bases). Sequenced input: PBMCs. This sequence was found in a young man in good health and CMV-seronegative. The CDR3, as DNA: TGTGCCAGTAGTCTCGCCGGGGGCAATGAGCAGTTCTTC. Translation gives CASSLAGGNEQFF. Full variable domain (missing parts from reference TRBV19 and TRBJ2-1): DGGITQSPKYLFRKEGQNVTLSCEQNLNHDAMYWYRQDPGQGLRLIYYSQIVNDFQKGDIAEGYSVSREKKESFPLTVTSAQKNPTAFYLCASSLAGGNEQFFGPGTRLTVL.